This T cell receptor (beta chain) was identified during a study of vaccination effects on CD4 cells after COVID-19. Notes on the study in general: Convalescent patients were scarce, and early post-infection timepoints were absent. The study found marked clonal contraction of infection- and vaccine-induced clones late after vaccination.

The method was immunoSEQ multiplex PCR; TCRdb's version includes in-frame clones alone and lacks a portion of them. The sample yields more than 60,000 clones, over 70% seen once. The V and J ends lost 8 bases and 0 bases respectively, with 13 bases between them. The CDR3 length is 14 residues. The germline gives CDR1 LNHDA, CDR2 SQIVND (reference sequence). CD4+ T cell isolation took place after less than 13 days of culture. Either the BNT162b2 or mRNA-1273 vaccine was given to participants in two doses. All vaccine recipients tested negative for nucleocapsid antibodies and had never contracted SARS-CoV-2 infection. Points on this clone: What it binds is unknown.

Sequenced here: CD4+ T cells from PBMCs cultured without peptide, sampled after COVID-19 vaccination. The rearrangement uses TRBV19 and TRBJ1-1; D is possibly TRBD1 (5 bases). This receptor was taken from a human donor who received a COVID-19 vaccine. The CDR3 region is CASGAGTLNTEAFF. In DNA, the CDR3 is TGTGCCAGTGGCGCCGGGACTCTGAACACTGAAGCTTTCTTT.